A selection of T cell receptor beta chains follows, all from one sample in a study of OX40 agonist ivuxolimab in advanced cancers. This table comes from immunoSEQ multiplex PCR, and its TCRdb copy is limited to in-frame clones, with some not included. The repertoire holds 77,000 or so clones, with approximately 92% as singletons. The sample in question was CD4+ or CD8+ T cells sorted from blood, obtained in a trial of the OX40 agonist ivuxolimab. The source is an adult with an advanced solid tumor such as melanoma, head and neck, liver or kidney cancer. Each CDR3 is given with its conserved first and last residue. The D gene is left open where the match is weak. Some rows have no size entry. The others give once, few or many, or a class for an expanded clone.

J	V	D	size	DNA	CDR3
TRBJ1-2	TRBV9	.	.	TGTGCCAGCACCGATCCCGACAGCCTCCTCGGCTACACCTTC	CASTDPDSLLGYTF
TRBJ1-1	TRBV6-5	.	.	TGTGCCAGCAGTTATCGTGGAGACACTGAAGCTTTCTTT	CASSYRGDTEAFF
TRBJ1-4	TRBV30	.	.	TGTGCCTGGAGTGTAGGGGCGGGAGGCGATGAAAAACTGTTTTTT	CAWSVGAGGDEKLFF
TRBJ2-1	TRBV9	TRBD2	.	TGTGCCAGCAGCCCCGGGGGGGCCCCCTACAATGAGCAGTTCTTC	CASSPGGAPYNEQFF
TRBJ2-3	TRBV11-2	.	.	TGTGCCAGCATGCAGGGCGGGACAGATACGCAGTATTTT	CASMQGGTDTQYF
TRBJ2-1	TRBV27	TRBD1	.	TGTGCCAGCAGTTTCGGGACAGTCGTTAATGAGCAGTTCTTC	CASSFGTVVNEQFF
TRBJ2-7	TRBV27	TRBD2	.	TGTGCCAGCAGTCCTAGCGGGGGCCCAATCGCCTACGAGCAGTACTTC	CASSPSGGPIAYEQYF
TRBJ2-1	TRBV2	.	.	TGTGCCAGTACGAGCGGAATGAACTCCTACAATGAGCAGTTCTTC	CASTSGMNSYNEQFF
TRBJ1-3	TRBV11-2	TRBD1	.	TGTGCCAGCAGCCTAAACCCGGGACAGGGATTTATTGGAAACACCATATATTTT	CASSLNPGQGFIGNTIYF
TRBJ2-3	TRBV7-9	TRBD2	.	TGTGCCAGCAGCTCTCTAGCGGGGGATAGCACAGATACGCAGTATTTT	CASSSLAGDSTDTQYF
TRBJ1-1	TRBV9	.	.	TGTGCCAGCAGCGTAGGTGAGGGGCAGGGCCCTAACACTGAAGCTTTCTTT	CASSVGEGQGPNTEAFF
TRBJ2-3	TRBV12-5	TRBD2	once	TGTGCTAGTGGTTTTGCAGTGAGGGCCACGGGAGGGAATACGCAGTATTTT	CASGFAVRATGGNTQYF
TRBJ2-1	TRBV11-2	TRBD1	.	TGTGCCAGCAGCTTAGAGGCCAGGGGGCTAGGTGAGCAGTTCTTC	CASSLEARGLGEQFF
TRBJ2-3	TRBV25-1	.	.	TGTGCCAGCAGTGACAGCAAGGAAGCAGATACGCAGTATTTT	CASSDSKEADTQYF
TRBJ1-5	TRBV7-6	TRBD1	.	TGTGCCAGCAGCTCGGAGACAGGGTCAGGGCCCCAGCATTTT	CASSSETGSGPQHF
TRBJ1-2	TRBV7-8	.	.	TGTGCCAGCACCCCGCCCGGTGGAGGGGGAGACTATGGCTACACCTTC	CASTPPGGGGDYGYTF
TRBJ1-4	TRBV4-3	.	.	TGCGCCAGCAGCCAAGCCCGGGGTGCAACTAATGAAAAACTGTTTTTT	CASSQARGATNEKLFF
TRBJ2-5	TRBV29-1	.	.	TGCAGCGTTGACCAGGGCCAAGAGACCCAGTACTTC	CSVDQGQETQYF
TRBJ2-2	TRBV9	TRBD1	.	TGTGCCAGCAGCGTAGGGACAGGTACTTACACCGGGGAGCTGTTTTTT	CASSVGTGTYTGELFF
TRBJ1-1	TRBV10-2	.	.	TGCGCCAGCAGCGGGGGACCGATGAACACTGAAGCTTTCTTT	CASSGGPMNTEAFF
TRBJ1-1	TRBV7-8	.	.	TGTGCCAGCAGCTTACCCCGCCCAGGGTACACTGAAGCTTTCTTT	CASSLPRPGYTEAFF
TRBJ1-2	TRBV7-2	.	.	TGTGCCAGCAGCTTACTCACAGTGAACTATGGCTACACCTTC	CASSLLTVNYGYTF
TRBJ1-5	TRBV6-5	TRBD1	.	TGTGCCAGCCAGACAGGGGGAAGCAATCAGCCCCAGCATTTT	CASQTGGSNQPQHF
TRBJ2-7	TRBV11-2	TRBD2	.	TGTGCCAGCAGCTTAGCGGGGGGAATAGAGCAGTACTTC	CASSLAGGIEQYF
TRBJ1-1	TRBV7-9	.	.	TGTGCCAGCAGCTTAATGGGGCCTGAAGCTTTCTTT	CASSLMGPEAFF
TRBJ2-7	TRBV4-1	.	.	TGCGCCAGCAGCCATCTCGGGGACCCTATCTATGAGCAGTACTTC	CASSHLGDPIYEQYF
TRBJ2-5	TRBV4-1	TRBD1	.	TGCGCCAGCAGCCAGTGGGGACAGGGGACTGAGACCCAGTACTTC	CASSQWGQGTETQYF
TRBJ2-7	TRBV5-1	.	.	TGCGCCAGCAGCTTTAATAACCCCTACGAGCAGTACTTC	CASSFNNPYEQYF
TRBJ1-2	TRBV6-1	.	.	TGTGCCAGCAGTGAAGTACAGCCGATGCGGACCTTC	CASSEVQPMRTF
TRBJ2-7	TRBV5-4	.	few	TGTGCCAGCAGCTTGAGGGGGACGACCTACGAGCAGTACTTC	CASSLRGTTYEQYF
TRBJ2-2	TRBV27	TRBD1	.	TGTGCCAGCAGTCCCCTCCCAGGGGGTTCCACCGGGGAGCTGTTTTTT	CASSPLPGGSTGELFF
TRBJ1-1	TRBV7-8	.	.	TGTGCCAGCAGGGCCGGGACACGCTCAACCGCGGCGAACACTGAAGCTTTCTTT	CASRAGTRSTAANTEAFF
TRBJ2-4	TRBV4-3	.	.	TGCGCCAGCAGCCAAGGGGGAGGGGGCGGAAACATTCAGTACTTC	CASSQGGGGGNIQYF
TRBJ1-1	TRBV4-2	.	.	TGTGCCAGCAGCCAAGATGGGGGCGAAGGCACTGAAGCTTTCTTT	CASSQDGGEGTEAFF
TRBJ2-7	TRBV27	.	once	TGTGCCAGCAGGCAGACAGGATTTTCCTACGAGCAGTACTTC	CASRQTGFSYEQYF
TRBJ2-7	TRBV6-5	.	.	TGTGCCAGCAGTTACTTTCCTGGAGAGACCTACGAGCAGTACTTC	CASSYFPGETYEQYF
TRBJ1-5	TRBV11-2	.	.	TGTGCCAGCAGCTTAGGGTGGGGGAATCAGCCCCAGCATTTT	CASSLGWGNQPQHF
TRBJ2-6	TRBV27	TRBD1	.	TGTGCCAGCTCTAGGGGGCCCTCTGGGGCCAACGTCCTGACTTTC	CASSRGPSGANVLTF
TRBJ2-7	TRBV7-8	.	few	TGTGCCAGCAGCTTAGATTTCAGGGTAGACACCTACGAGCAGTACTTC	CASSLDFRVDTYEQYF
TRBJ1-1	TRBV5-1	.	.	TGCGCCAGCAGCTTGACAGCGGGTGAAGCTTTCTTT	CASSLTAGEAFF
TRBJ2-3	TRBV4-1	TRBD2	.	TGCGCCAGCAGCCAAGGCGTTAGCGGGGGGCTAAGCACAGATACGCAGTATTTT	CASSQGVSGGLSTDTQYF
TRBJ2-1	TRBV13	.	.	TGTGCCAGCAGCTTAGGGCCAGGGGAAGCCAATGAGCAGTTCTTC	CASSLGPGEANEQFF
TRBJ2-2	TRBV11-3	TRBD1	.	TGTGCCAGCAGCTCCTACAGGGGGGACACCGGGGAGCTGTTTTTT	CASSSYRGDTGELFF
TRBJ2-5	TRBV7-8	TRBD2	.	TGTGCCAGCAGCCCGCGACTAGCGGGGGCCCAAGAGACCCAGTACTTC	CASSPRLAGAQETQYF
TRBJ2-7	TRBV5-5	.	.	TGTGCCAGCAGCTTGAGGCCCTACGAGCAGTACTTC	CASSLRPYEQYF
TRBJ1-1	TRBV30	.	.	TGTGCCGGACTGGGGGTGAACACTGAAGCTTTCTTT	CAGLGVNTEAFF
TRBJ1-1	TRBV5-1	.	.	TGCGCCAGCAGCTTGGAGGACACGATTGAAGCTTTCTTT	CASSLEDTIEAFF
TRBJ1-3	TRBV14	.	.	TGTGCCAGCAGCCAAGTCGCCGGGGCCGGAAACACCATATATTTT	CASSQVAGAGNTIYF
TRBJ2-7	TRBV5-6	.	.	TGTGCCAGCAGCTTGGGGACCTACGAGCAGTACTTC	CASSLGTYEQYF
TRBJ2-7	TRBV15	TRBD1	.	TGTGCCACCAGCGCACGACAGGGTGAGGGCTTATACGAGCAGTACTTC	CATSARQGEGLYEQYF
TRBJ2-7	TRBV7-8	.	.	TGTGCCAGCAGGATAGGTCCCGGGACAACATACGAGCAGTACTTC	CASRIGPGTTYEQYF
TRBJ2-1	TRBV4-3	TRBD2	.	TGCGCCAGCAGCCAAGATTGGACTAGCCGGGGTGATGAGCAGTTCTTC	CASSQDWTSRGDEQFF
TRBJ1-2	TRBV2	TRBD1	.	TGTGCCACCGTGGGACAGGGGGCTAACTATGGCTACACCTTC	CATVGQGANYGYTF
TRBJ2-5	TRBV10-3	TRBD2	.	TGTGCCATCAGTGGGACCAGAGGACTAGCGGGGGTCCAAGAGACCCAGTACTTC	CAISGTRGLAGVQETQYF
TRBJ1-2	TRBV10-3	.	.	TGTGCCATCGGCCGGGGGGATGGCTACACCTTC	CAIGRGDGYTF
TRBJ1-5	TRBV15	.	.	TGTGCCACCAGCAGAACAGGGTTTCCCGATCAGCCCCAGCATTTT	CATSRTGFPDQPQHF
TRBJ2-3	TRBV9	.	.	TGTGCCAGCAGCAACAGTCTGGCAGATACGCAGTATTTT	CASSNSLADTQYF
TRBJ2-7	TRBV11-3	.	.	TGTGCCAGCAGCTCTGGGAGCTCCTACGAGCAGTACTTC	CASSSGSSYEQYF
TRBJ2-7	TRBV11-2	TRBD1	.	TGTGCCAGCAACACCGGACAGGGGTACGAGCAGTACTTC	CASNTGQGYEQYF